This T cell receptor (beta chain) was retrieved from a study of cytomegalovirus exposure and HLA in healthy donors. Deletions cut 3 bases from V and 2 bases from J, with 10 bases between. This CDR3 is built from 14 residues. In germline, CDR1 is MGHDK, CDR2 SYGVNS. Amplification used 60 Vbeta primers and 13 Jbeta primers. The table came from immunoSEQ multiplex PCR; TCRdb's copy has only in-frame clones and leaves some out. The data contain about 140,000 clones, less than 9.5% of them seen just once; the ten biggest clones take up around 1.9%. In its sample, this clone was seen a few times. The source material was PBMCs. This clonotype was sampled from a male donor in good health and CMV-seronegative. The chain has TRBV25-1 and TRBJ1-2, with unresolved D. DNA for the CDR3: TGTGCCAGCAGTGAGCGGGGATTAAACTATGGCTACACCTTC. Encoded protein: CASSERGLNYGYTF.